This T cell receptor beta chain was retrieved from a study of spatial heterogeneity in lung cancer. Turning to the study itself: Alpha-chain sequences were consistently detected less often than beta-chain sequences. Every unique TCR and UMI combination, on average, appeared more than ten times in raw reads.

This clonotype appeared many times. TCRdb ran MiXCR on the 5' RACE reads and lists one entry per CDR3 protein. Of about 27,000 distinct CDR3 sequences listed, 5% to 6.5% are singletons. The time point is: blood at routine non-recurrence follow-up after resection. Whole RNA from tumor, nontumor lung or frozen PBMC was sequenced unsorted. The length of the CDR3 is 14 residues. CDR1 and CDR2 from the germline V gene are SQVTM and ANQGSEA. Material: PBMCs, obtained at follow-up. V gene TRBV29-1 combines with J gene TRBJ2-4; D gene ambiguous. The TCR was taken from a female donor with early-stage non-small cell lung cancer. The CDR3 DNA follows: TGCAGTTACTCCCAGAGTGGCAGCCTAAACATTCAGTACTTC. Translating it yields CSYSQSGSLNIQYF.